This T cell receptor beta chain was profiled in a study of identical twins. The CDR3 length is 12 residues. Trimming removed 4 bases at V and 4 bases at J, with 10 bases between. Germline CDR1 reads DFQATT; CDR2 reads SNEGSKA (reference sequence). Each CDR3 protein is one row after TCRdb ran MiXCR on the 5' RACE reads. Altogether around 1.7 million distinct CDR3 sequences are present, less than 35% being singletons, with the ten largest covering more than 0.25%. This clonotype was obtained from a newborn girl in good health. V gene TRBV20-1 combines with J gene TRBJ1-2; possible D gene TRBD1, 6 bases. The sequenced sample was cord blood. CDR3 DNA: TGCAGTGCTACGGACAGAGTCTATGGCTACACCTTC. Protein product: CSATDRVYGYTF.